This TCR beta chain was obtained from a study of Tregs in tolerant kidney transplant recipients. The study, taken as a whole, reports: Tregs expanded with activated donor B cells seemed most donor-specific.

Using immunoSEQ multiplex PCR, the repertoire was profiled, and TCRdb retains in-frame clones only, with some absent. Of about 64,000 clones listed, 95% to 98% were seen once; the top ten hold around 0.3%. Unstimulated Tregs (CD4+CD25+CD127-) and CD4+CD25- non-Tregs were sorted from PBMCs. Before regulatory T cell sorting, thawed PBMCs rested overnight at 37°C in around 200 IU/ml IL-2. The CDR3 runs to 15 residues. Trimming cost V 8 bases and J 0 bases; bases outside gene matches: 6. The germline gives CDR1 SEHNR, CDR2 FQNEAQ (reference sequence). Turning to this clone: Antigen specificity is unknown.

V usage is TRBV7-9 and J usage is TRBJ2-2, with 7 bases identical to TRBD1. This sample comprised Tregs from blood, obtained before the transplant. The clonotype originates from a human donor who received a combined kidney and bone marrow transplant. Here the CDR3 DNA reads TGTGCCAGCCTCTCGGACAGGACGAACACCGGGGAGCTGTTTTTT. Translated: CASLSDRTNTGELFF.